This T cell receptor (beta chain) was sequenced in a study of blood T cell repertoires in COVID-19. Study at large: Sample material is recorded as cDNA or gDNA derived from T cells, B-cell-depleted T cells, or PBMCs.

V gave up 3 bases and J gave up 1 base, with 12 bases separating them. The germline V gene has CDR1 SNHLY and CDR2 FYNNEI. The CDR3 has 15 residues. As handled by the study authors: The assay estimated nucleated cells by amplifying reference gene primers. The assay was immunoSEQ multiplex PCR, and TCRdb's table has in-frame clones only and misses some. The DNA gave D and trimming, while V, J and clone size come from that table. The sample lists approximately 160,000 clones, approximately 73% occurring once. Specimen: peripheral blood. This sequence originates from an elderly woman with acute or convalescent COVID-19. The chain links TRBV2 to TRBJ1-1; tentatively, D is TRBD1 (5 bases). This CDR3 is CASSEEGLGNTEAFF. For the CDR3, the DNA is TGTGCCAGCAGTGAGGAGGGGCTTGGGAACACTGAAGCTTTCTTT.